This T cell receptor (beta chain) appears in the sequencing data of a study of blood T cells in healthy people across ages. Study-level findings and limits: Underestimates were what the diversity estimates from one million T cells were considered to be. Diversity of TCR beta correlated strongly with naive T cell percentage. Measured against age, TCR beta diversity per million T cells decreased in a roughly linear manner.

The CDR3 has 12 residues. The V gene end was trimmed by 2 bases and the J gene end by 11 bases; junction bases not matched to a gene: 5. The V gene's germline CDR1 is SNHLY and CDR2 FYNNEI. With a J-beta primer mix and a sample-barcoded 5' primer, a second PCR ran about 7 to 11 cycles. Every single cDNA molecule received a tag from a template-switch adaptor with 12 random nucleotides. TCRdb re-called the 5' RACE reads through MiXCR, storing one row per CDR3 protein. This sample has roughly 1.6 million distinct CDR3 sequences, with about 31% found just once. In the case of this clonotype: Its antigen remains unknown.

The sequencing sample was made of blood. This TCR derives from a woman between 25 and 40 years old in good health. V usage is TRBV2 and J usage is TRBJ2-5, with 7 bases fitting TRBD2. CDR3 DNA sequence: TGTGCCAGCAGTGAAATGGCGGGAGAGCAGTACTTC. Translating gives CASSEMAGEQYF.